These 32 T cell receptor beta chains were sequenced from one sample in a study of cytomegalovirus exposure and HLA in healthy donors. The PCR was carried out with 60 Vbeta primers and 13 Jbeta primers. The table came from immunoSEQ multiplex PCR; TCRdb's copy has only in-frame clones and leaves some out. Of more than 90,000 clones detected, about 80% appear once; the ten largest clones hold roughly 7.7%. The sample was PBMCs. Receptors originate from a man in his forties or fifties in good health and CMV-seropositive.

This clone rates as medium-sized. J is TRBJ2-7 and V is TRBV19; tentatively, D is TRBD2 (5 bases). This CDR3 comprises 15 residues. Trimming shortened V by 2 bases and J by 6 bases, and 17 bases separated the two germline ends. The V gene's germline CDR1 is LNHDA and CDR2 SQIVND (reference sequence). The CDR3 nucleotides read TGTGCCAGTAGTATATCCGGGGAGTGGAGATCCGAGCAGTACTTC. Translated, it gives CASSISGEWRSEQYF.

The chain recombines TRBV6-5 with TRBJ2-5; tentative D call: TRBD2 (5 bases). From germline, CDR1 is MNHEY and CDR2 SVGAGI. Trimming removed 6 bases at V and 5 bases at J, with 7 bases between. This CDR3 has 11 amino acids. Here the CDR3 DNA reads TGTGCCAGCAGGGGCGGGGAGACCCAGTACTTC. It encodes CASRGGETQYF.

This clone was recorded once. The chain combines TRBV6-4 with TRBJ2-3; D might be TRBD1 (5 bases). V was clipped by 8 bases and J by 5 bases, with 14 bases between them. CDR3 length: 13 residues. CDR1 and CDR2 (germline): MRHNA, SNTAGT. Here the CDR3 DNA reads TGTGCCAGCGGGGCTAGTTTTGGAGATACGCAGTATTTT. Protein sequence: CASGASFGDTQYF.

The chain uses TRBV19 and TRBJ2-4; D is unclear. The CDR3 runs to 14 residues. V was shortened by 4 bases and J by 7 bases, with 14 bases between the two germline ends. CDR1 is LNHDA, CDR2 SQIVND, per germline (reference sequence). The CDR3: CASSKASVRNIQYF. CDR3 in DNA: TGTGCCAGTAGTAAGGCATCAGTGAGGAACATTCAGTACTTC.

The chain links TRBV6-1 to TRBJ2-2; 9 nucleotides align to TRBD2. The V gene's germline CDR1 is MNHNS and CDR2 SASEGT. V shed 6 bases and J 2 bases; nucleotides not matched to a gene: 4. CDR3 length equals 15 residues. The CDR3 nucleotides are TGTGCCAGCAGACTAGCGGGCGCTAACACCGGGGAGCTGTTTTTT. Translated: CASRLAGANTGELFF.

The chain has TRBV15 and TRBJ2-4; a weak D match, TRBD2 (5 bases). This CDR3 is 16 amino acids long. The V gene's germline CDR1 is LNHNV and CDR2 YYDKDF (reference sequence). The V end lost 0 bases, the J end lost 1 base, and 10 bases lay between the germline ends. The CDR3 loop reads CATSRETGIAKNIQYF. In nucleotides, the CDR3 is TGTGCCACCAGCAGAGAAACGGGGATCGCCAAAAACATTCAGTACTTC.

The sample holds one count of this clone. The CDR3: CASSRLAGVSNTGELFF. DNA for the CDR3: TGTGCCAGCAGCCGACTAGCGGGGGTTTCGAACACCGGGGAGCTGTTTTTT. This chain connects TRBV7-8 to TRBJ2-2, with 12 nucleotides matching TRBD2. The J segment lost 0 bases and the V segment lost 5 bases, leaving 4 bases of the junction unmatched. There are 17 residues in the CDR3. CDR1 and CDR2 (germline): SGHVS, FQNEAQ.

This chain uses TRBV2 with TRBJ1-2, with 8 bases aligning to TRBD1. Looked up from germline, CDR1 is SNHLY and CDR2 is FYNNEI. V trimming: 2 bases; J trimming: 7 bases; junction bases outside the gene matches: 9. This CDR3 spans 15 amino acids. As DNA, the CDR3 is TGTGCCAGCAGTGAAATCCCTGACAGGGGCATTGGCTACACCTTC. Protein sequence: CASSEIPDRGIGYTF. The complete variable domain, with remaining parts taken from reference TRBV2 and TRBJ1-2, reads EPEVTQTPSHQVTQMGQEVILRCVPISNHLYFYWYRQILGQKVEFLVSFYNNEISEKSEIFDDQFSVERPDGSNFTLKIRSTKLEDSAMYFCASSEIPDRGIGYTFGSGTRLTVV.

The genes are TRBV6-5 and TRBJ2-1; 7 positions match TRBD1. The germline CDR1 and CDR2 sequences are MNHEY and SVGAGI. This CDR3 has 13 amino acids. Trimming at V came to 4 bases and at J to 7 bases, leaving 4 bases not matched to a gene. The CDR3 DNA follows: TGTGCCAGCAGTTCGCCCAGGGGGAATGAGCAGTTCTTC. Its protein is CASSSPRGNEQFF.

There are a few counts of this clone. The CDR3 is CASHGQGNDEQFF. The CDR3 DNA reads as TGTGCCAGTCACGGGCAGGGGAATGATGAGCAGTTCTTC. J is TRBJ2-1 and V is TRBV27; D perhaps matches TRBD1 (6 bases). The CDR3 consists of 13 residues. Deletions cut 9 bases from V and 8 bases from J, with 17 bases between. In germline, CDR1 is MNHEY, CDR2 SMNVEV (reference sequence).

The CDR3 bases are TGTGCCAGCAGCGCCGGGGGGACTAGCGGAAACTACGAGCAGTACTTC. Translating it yields CASSAGGTSGNYEQYF. This chain uses TRBV7-2 with TRBJ2-7, with 11 bases aligning to TRBD2. Germline CDR1 is SGHTA and CDR2 is FQGNSA. Trimming took 5 bases from V and 3 from J; bases not matched to a gene: 9. The CDR3 is made up of 16 amino acids.

For this clone: The junction shows a germline mismatch at one end, possibly a read error. The chain couples TRBV7-9 to TRBJ1-5; possibly TRBD1 for D (6 bases). The length of the CDR3 is 15 residues. CDR1 SEHNR and CDR2 FQNEAQ come from the germline V gene (reference sequence). The CDR3 protein is CSSSLYGDKDQPQHF. For the CDR3, the DNA is TGTTCCAGCAGCTTATATGGGGACAAAGATCAGCCCCAGCATTTT.

The rearrangement uses TRBV7-8 and TRBJ2-3; 7 nucleotides line up with TRBD2. CDR3 length equals 17 residues. Looked up from germline, CDR1 is SGHVS and CDR2 is FQNEAQ. V lost 1 base, J lost 2 bases, and 9 bases stayed unmatched. CDR3 amino acids: CASSLDSAGAPTDTQYF. The CDR3 DNA is TGTGCCAGCAGCTTAGATTCGGCGGGAGCCCCCACAGATACGCAGTATTTT.

This chain uses TRBV15 with TRBJ1-5; maybe TRBD1 (6 bases). Trimming took off 1 base at V and 7 bases at J, with 17 bases between the two ends. CDR3 length: 16 amino acids. Germline V gives CDR1 LNHNV, CDR2 YYDKDF (reference sequence). In DNA form, the CDR3 reads TGTGCCACCAGCAGAGCGCAGGGGAGAAAGGGCCAGCCCCAGCATTTT. This sequence encodes CATSRAQGRKGQPQHF.

This sequence joins TRBV19 and TRBJ2-3; D gene ambiguous. The V end was cut by 0 bases, the J end by 2 bases, with 9 bases between. This CDR3 is 15 amino acids long. The V gene's germline CDR1 is LNHDA and CDR2 SQIVND (reference sequence). The CDR3 nucleotides read TGTGCCAGTAGTATAGATCTAGGCGACACAGATACGCAGTATTTT. Translated: CASSIDLGDTDTQYF.

The rearrangement links TRBV5-6 to TRBJ1-5; D unclear. Looked up from germline, CDR1 is SGHDT and CDR2 is YYEEEE. This CDR3 spans 14 amino acids. Trimming pared 3 bases from V and 2 bases from J, leaving 9 bases between. Written as DNA, the CDR3 is TGTGCCAGCAGCTCCTATATTGGCAATCAGCCCCAGCATTTT. It is translated as CASSSYIGNQPQHF.

This chain uses TRBV7-2 with TRBJ2-1; D is possibly TRBD1 (6 bases). Germline CDR1 reads SGHTA; CDR2 reads FQGNSA. Trimming stripped 7 bases from V and 8 bases from J, with 12 bases between. The CDR3 loop spans 12 amino acids. CDR3 nucleotides: TGTGCCAGCAACAGGGATTTGGATGAGCAGTTCTTC. It yields the protein CASNRDLDEQFF.

V gene TRBV29-1 combines with J gene TRBJ2-7, with 10 bases that match TRBD2. The V and J ends lost 6 bases and 0 bases, in that order; junction bases with no gene match: 20. The length of the CDR3 is 19 residues. Germline CDR1 SQVTM, CDR2 ANQGSEA. This CDR3 is CSVFTPSGVASGGSYEQYF. CDR3 DNA sequence: TGCAGCGTCTTTACTCCATCAGGGGTGGCTAGCGGGGGCTCCTACGAGCAGTACTTC.

V gene TRBV19 combines with J gene TRBJ1-2, with 7 bases lining up with TRBD1. Germline V lookup: CDR1 LNHDA, CDR2 SQIVND (reference sequence). The junction had 4 bases not matched to a gene; V was cut back by 3 bases and J by 0 bases. The length of the CDR3 is 15 residues. The CDR3 DNA follows: TGTGCCAGTAGTATGGAGACAGGGTCTAACTATGGCTACACCTTC. This sequence encodes CASSMETGSNYGYTF.

The chain couples TRBV13 to TRBJ2-3, with 9 bases aligning to TRBD2. CDR1 is PRHDT and CDR2 is FYEKMQ in the germline V gene (reference sequence). This CDR3 comprises 13 residues. J lost 1 base, V lost 10 bases, and 3 bases had no gene match. The CDR3 nucleotides are TGTGCCACCTCTAGCGGGGGCACAGATACGCAGTATTTT. Its translation is CATSSGGTDTQYF.

This rearrangement joins TRBV27 to TRBJ1-2, with 9 bases lining up with TRBD1. The CDR3 extends over 14 amino acids. V dropped 4 bases and J dropped 4; count of bases not matched to a gene: 4. Germline V gene sequence: CDR1 MNHEY, CDR2 SMNVEV (reference sequence). The CDR3 loop reads CASSSLGQGYGYTF. The CDR3, as DNA: TGTGCCAGCAGTTCCTTGGGACAGGGCTATGGCTACACCTTC.

The J gene is TRBJ1-1, the V gene TRBV4-1; no clear D gene. Trimming removed 1 base from V and 0 bases from J, with 3 bases in between. CDR1 and CDR2 from the germline V gene are MGHRA and YSYEKL. This CDR3 region has 13 residues. DNA of the CDR3: TGCGCCAGCAGCCAAGCAGTGAACACTGAAGCTTTCTTT. Protein sequence: CASSQAVNTEAFF.

Turning to this clone: A read error may produce the germline difference seen at one junction end. The chain recombines TRBV5-4 with TRBJ2-7, with 8 bases lining up with TRBD2. The germline CDR1 and CDR2 sequences are SGHNT and YYREEE (reference sequence). CDR3 length equals 17 residues. In DNA, the CDR3 is TGTGCCAGCAGCTTGGCCGTCGGGCGGGAGGTTTCCTACGGGCAGTACTTC. Translated, it gives CASSLAVGREVSYGQYF.

This clone has more than one count but fewer than ten. The gene calls are TRBV5-4 and TRBJ2-5; TRBD2 matches at 11 bases. Losses at the gene ends were 4 bases for V and 1 base for J; bases not matched to a gene: 9. The CDR3 has 17 residues. Germline CDR1 SGHNT, CDR2 YYREEE (reference sequence). The DNA of the CDR3 is TGTGCCAGCAGCCCAAACCCCGGGACTAGCGGCCAAGAGACCCAGTACTTC. Translating gives CASSPNPGTSGQETQYF.

This chain uses TRBV6-1 with TRBJ1-2, with no clear D. Deletions cut 4 bases from V and 0 bases from J, with 6 bases between. CDR3 length equals 13 residues. The V gene's germline CDR1 is MNHNS and CDR2 SASEGT. This CDR3 reads CASSVQPNYGYTF. The CDR3 nucleotides read TGTGCCAGCAGTGTACAGCCTAACTATGGCTACACCTTC.

V gene TRBV6-6 combines with J gene TRBJ1-5; D uncertain. Trimming removed 7 bases at V and 2 bases at J, with 12 bases between. In germline, CDR1 is MNHNY, CDR2 SVGAGI (reference sequence). This CDR3 comprises 14 residues. The CDR3 sequence is CASILEGGNQPQHF. The DNA of the CDR3 is TGTGCCAGCATCCTGGAGGGCGGCAATCAGCCCCAGCATTTT.

Comment on this clone: Other DNA sequences in this specimen translate into the identical CDR3. CDR3 DNA sequence: TGTGCCAGCAGGGGACTAGCGGGAAGCGAGCAGTACTTC. Protein sequence: CASRGLAGSEQYF. The chain combines TRBV27 with TRBJ2-7, with TRBD2 identical over 13 bases. Germline CDR1 reads MNHEY; CDR2 reads SMNVEV (reference sequence). The CDR3 is 13 residues long. J lost 6 bases, V lost 6 bases, and 2 bases had no gene match.

V usage is TRBV11-2 and J usage is TRBJ2-5, with 11 nucleotides matching TRBD2. This CDR3 has 16 residues. CDR1 and CDR2 from the germline V gene are SGHAT and FQNNGV. The J segment lost 5 bases and the V segment lost 1 base, leaving 6 bases of the junction unmatched. DNA for the CDR3: TGTGCCAGCAGCTTAGCACTAGCGGGGGATCGGGAGACCCAGTACTTC. Translation gives CASSLALAGDRETQYF.

The chain links TRBV5-4 to TRBJ1-6, with D perhaps TRBD1 (5 bases). V lost 4 bases, J lost 8 bases, and 16 bases lay in between. The germline V gene encodes CDR1 SGHNT and CDR2 YYREEE (reference sequence). This CDR3 has 15 amino acids. The CDR3 coding sequence is TGTGCCAGCAGCCATAAACAGGAAAGACATTCACCCCTCCACTTT. Encoded protein: CASSHKQERHSPLHF.

This clone has a single count. The chain is built from TRBV29-1 and TRBJ2-2; 8 positions match TRBD2. The germline CDR1 and CDR2 sequences are SQVTM and ANQGSEA. Unmatched junction bases numbered 10, after V lost 4 bases and J lost 0 bases. The CDR3 is 17 residues long. Written as DNA, the CDR3 is TGCAGCGTTGCCTCCCTCGGGGGGGAGCCGAACACCGGGGAGCTGTTTTTT. Amino acid sequence: CSVASLGGEPNTGELFF.

This clone was observed a few times. The gene calls are TRBV29-1 and TRBJ1-2; D may be TRBD1 (6 bases). V lost 7 bases, J lost 2 bases, and 14 bases lay in between. The CDR3 extends over 13 amino acids. Germline lookup yields CDR1 SQVTM and CDR2 ANQGSEA. DNA for the CDR3: TGCAGCGCTGGGGGAGACAGGAACTATGGCTACACCTTC. Translated: CSAGGDRNYGYTF.

The chain has TRBV15 and TRBJ2-2, with 9 nucleotides matching TRBD1. Losses at the gene ends were 6 bases for V and 5 bases for J; bases not matched to a gene: 7. CDR1 is LNHNV, CDR2 YYDKDF, per germline (reference sequence). The CDR3 is 15 residues long. The CDR3 DNA follows: TGTGCCACCAGGGAAGGGACAGGGTATACCGGGGAGCTGTTTTTT. Its translation: CATREGTGYTGELFF. The full variable domain, completed using reference TRBV15 and TRBJ2-2, is DAMVIQNPRYQVTQFGKPVTLSCSQTLNHNVMYWYQQKSSQAPKLLFHYYDKDFNNEADTPDNFQSRRPNTSFCFLDIRSPGLGDTAMYLCATREGTGYTGELFFGEGSRLTVL.